This TCR beta chain was sequenced in a study of T cell repertoires in ileal Crohn's disease. Study in general: About half received postoperative treatment, roughly twelve with thiopurines and 15 to 20 anti-TNF.

TCRB immunosequencing input was about 520 nanograms of biopsy DNA per sample. Some clones are missing from TCRdb's copy, which holds only in-frame ones; the method was immunoSEQ multiplex PCR. The sample includes roughly 4,000 clones, roughly 93% of them seen just once. Overall study findings and caveats: Clonal expansions were more frequent in active smokers than non-smokers at surgery.

With regard to this clone: Its antigen is unidentified.

Sequencing input: ileal tissue. The receptor was isolated from an adult with Crohn's disease.

CDR3 in amino acids: CASSLKASGYNEQFF. The CDR3 DNA reads TGTGCCAGCAGCTTGAAGGCTAGCGGGTACAATGAGCAGTTCTTC. The rearrangement uses TRBV5-4 and TRBJ2-1, with 8 bases that match TRBD2. The CDR3 totals 15 residues. Germline V lookup: CDR1 SGHNT, CDR2 YYREEE (reference sequence). Losses at the gene ends were 1 base for V and 4 bases for J; bases not matched to a gene: 4.